This T cell receptor beta chain was observed in a study of blood T cells in healthy people across ages (dated by TCRdb to the mid-2010s). For the study in its entirety: In model experiments, template switching captured roughly one uniquely barcoded TCR beta cDNA molecule for every two T cells. To avoid experimental bias, donors of different ages were distributed randomly across sequencing lanes. The study analyzed two additional independent replicas of 1 million unique cDNA reads from the same blood draw for two donors, one aged 18 to 29 and one aged 80 or older. Age-related changes in TCR beta repertoire diversity were measured in the study by deep sequencing normalized with unique cDNA molecular identifiers. The donors were split into four age groups: young (average around 16 years), middle-aged (roughly 39), aged (roughly 65) and long-lived (over 75).

The library was prepared using 5' RACE. The reads were generated on an Illumina HiSeq 2500. A second PCR of about 6 to 11 cycles was run with a J-beta primer mix and a sample-barcoded 5' primer. A unique molecular identifier was introduced onto each TCR beta cDNA molecule by a template-switch 5' adaptor carrying 12 random nucleotides. At least 2.5 million CDR3-containing paired-end reads were obtained from each sample. First-strand cDNA was synthesized from all RNA with the Mint cDNA synthesis kit, primed by a TRBC-specific oligonucleotide. After uracil-DNA glycosylase treatment, a first 18-cycle PCR used universal primers M1SS and BC2_uni_R on all cDNA. As for the original processing: For normalization, 1 million high-quality reads were randomly selected from each sample, with every read carrying a distinct molecular identifier. Instead of being binned into consensus sequences, reads with shared molecular identifiers were discarded. MiTCR, run with a Q25 quality threshold and the strictest error-elimination algorithm, handled CDR3 identification, clonotype clustering and error correction. A nonparametric unseen species model using Euler transformation provided a lower-bound estimate of total TCR beta diversity. The public sequencing data were trimmed at Q25 with fastp and processed into clonotypes with MiXCR by TCRdb, which kept only in-frame beta chains. Every CDR3 protein is listed once, alongside the most common genes and DNA of its rows. The V and J calls reflect TCRdb's pipeline rather than the authors' work. In this sample the table shows approximately 810,000 distinct CDR3 sequences, roughly 26% of which occur a single time. Of the sample, around 15% is held by the ten largest clones.

The table lists this clonotype with many counts. What this receptor recognizes is not known. Base qualities are not at hand, and no much larger clone is one base apart. The paper as a whole reports these results and caveats: A strong correlation was found between observed TCR beta diversity and the percentage of naive T cells measured by flow cytometry. Total diversity estimates from one million sequenced T cells were considered lower bounds and underestimates. Conclusive comparison of naive and antigen-experienced compartments was prevented by the profiling of bulk unsorted PBMCs. Because the CMV infection status of the donors was unknown, age-related changes in expanded clonotypes may potentially have been confounded. Compared with the aged group, the long-lived group had more naive CD4+ T cells, fewer expanded clones and increased TCR diversity, suggesting age selection. Observed TCR beta diversity per million T cells fell roughly linearly with age, and a significant reduction was already apparent by age around 40.

The approximately 39 donors, aged roughly 6 to 90 years, were systemically healthy Caucasian individuals from Russia. Roughly 9.5 milliliters of peripheral blood were drawn from each donor into EDTA-treated Vacutainer tubes. Ficoll-Paque density-gradient centrifugation was used to isolate PBMCs, with at least 7 million per sample. Total RNA was extracted from PBMCs with Trizol reagent, with at least 6 micrograms obtained per sample. For every donor, an aliquot of PBMCs went through flow cytometry to measure the percentages of naive CD45RAhigh/CD27high T cells. The receptor was derived from a woman of 80 years or more in good health. Sequencing input: blood.

The DNA reads as follows: TGTGCCAGCAGACGTCTACAGGGGGCCCCGCTCGGTACGCAGTATTTT. It translates as CASRRLQGAPLGTQYF. Recombination linked TRBV27 to TRBJ2-3, with 9 central nucleotides matching TRBD1. The germline V gene (reference sequence) yields MNHEY for CDR1 and SMNVEV for CDR2. Relative to germline, V is missing 6 bases and J is missing 8 bases, with 15 bases of the junction outside any gene match. The CDR3 runs 16 residues from the cysteine to the phenylalanine. The entry retains the CDR3 DNA only, 48 bases that are in frame from base 1.